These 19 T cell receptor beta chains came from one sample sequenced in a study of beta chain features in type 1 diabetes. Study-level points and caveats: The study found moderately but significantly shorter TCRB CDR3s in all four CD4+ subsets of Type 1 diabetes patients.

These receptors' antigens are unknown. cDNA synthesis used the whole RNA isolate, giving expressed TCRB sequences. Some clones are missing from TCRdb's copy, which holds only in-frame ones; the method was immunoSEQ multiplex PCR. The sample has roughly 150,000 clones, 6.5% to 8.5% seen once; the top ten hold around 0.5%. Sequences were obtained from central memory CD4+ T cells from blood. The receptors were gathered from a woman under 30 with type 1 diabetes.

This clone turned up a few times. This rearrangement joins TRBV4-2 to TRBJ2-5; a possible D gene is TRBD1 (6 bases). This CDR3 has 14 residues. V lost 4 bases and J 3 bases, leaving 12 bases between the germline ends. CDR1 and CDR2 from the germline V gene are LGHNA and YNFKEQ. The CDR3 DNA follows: TGTGCCAGCAGCCCAACTACAGGGAAAGAGACCCAGTACTTC. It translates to CASSPTTGKETQYF.

The CDR3 loop is CASSKGSGRAYEQYF. The CDR3 DNA follows: TGCGCCAGCAGCAAGGGATCCGGGCGGGCGTACGAGCAGTACTTC. The genes are TRBV4-3 and TRBJ2-7, with D perhaps TRBD2 (5 bases). This CDR3 comprises 15 residues. Trimming took 5 bases from V and 4 from J, leaving 18 bases between them. Per germline, CDR1 LGHNA and CDR2 YSLEER.

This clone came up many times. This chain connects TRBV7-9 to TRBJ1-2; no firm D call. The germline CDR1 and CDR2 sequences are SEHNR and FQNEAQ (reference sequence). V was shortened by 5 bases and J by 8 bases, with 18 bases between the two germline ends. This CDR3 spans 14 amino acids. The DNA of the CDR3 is TGTGCCAGCAGCGAGGGAGGGTCCCCGAGAGGCTACACCTTC. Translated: CASSEGGSPRGYTF.

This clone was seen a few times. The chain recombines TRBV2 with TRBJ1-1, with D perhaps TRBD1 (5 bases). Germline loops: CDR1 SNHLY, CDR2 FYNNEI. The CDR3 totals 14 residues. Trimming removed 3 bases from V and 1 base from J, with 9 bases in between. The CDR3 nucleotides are TGTGCCAGCAGTGACCCGGACAAGAACACTGAAGCTTTCTTT. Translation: CASSDPDKNTEAFF.

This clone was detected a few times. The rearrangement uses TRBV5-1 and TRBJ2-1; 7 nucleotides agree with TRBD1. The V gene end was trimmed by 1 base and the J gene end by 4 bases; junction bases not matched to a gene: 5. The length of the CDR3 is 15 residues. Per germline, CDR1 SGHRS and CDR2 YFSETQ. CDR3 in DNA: TGCGCCAGCAGCTTGTCAGGGGGTGGGTACAATGAGCAGTTCTTC. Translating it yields CASSLSGGGYNEQFF.

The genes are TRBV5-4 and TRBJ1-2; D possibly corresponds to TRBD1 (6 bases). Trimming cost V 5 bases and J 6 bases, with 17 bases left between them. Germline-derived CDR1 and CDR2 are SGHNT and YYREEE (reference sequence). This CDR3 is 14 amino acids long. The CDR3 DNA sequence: TGTGCCAGCAGGGCGGTAGCCCCAGGGGATGGCTACACCTTC. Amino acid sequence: CASRAVAPGDGYTF.

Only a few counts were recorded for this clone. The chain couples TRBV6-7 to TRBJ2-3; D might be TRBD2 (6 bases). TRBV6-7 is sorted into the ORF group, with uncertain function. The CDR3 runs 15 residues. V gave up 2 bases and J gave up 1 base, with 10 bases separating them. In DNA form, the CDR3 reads TGTGCCAGCAGTTACACCGTAGCGGGCACAGATACGCAGTATTTT. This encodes CASSYTVAGTDTQYF.

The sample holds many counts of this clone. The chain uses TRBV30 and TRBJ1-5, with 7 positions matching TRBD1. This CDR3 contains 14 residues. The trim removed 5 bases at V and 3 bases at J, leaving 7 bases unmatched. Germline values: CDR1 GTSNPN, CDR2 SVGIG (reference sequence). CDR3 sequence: CAWAGQNNNQPQHF. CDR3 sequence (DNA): TGTGCCTGGGCGGGACAGAACAACAATCAGCCCCAGCATTTT.

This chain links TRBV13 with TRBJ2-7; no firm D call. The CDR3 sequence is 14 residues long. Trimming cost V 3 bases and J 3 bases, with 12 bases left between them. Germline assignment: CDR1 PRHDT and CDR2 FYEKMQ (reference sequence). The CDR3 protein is CASSFQVTHYEQYF. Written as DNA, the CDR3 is TGTGCCAGCAGCTTCCAGGTCACTCACTACGAGCAGTACTTC.

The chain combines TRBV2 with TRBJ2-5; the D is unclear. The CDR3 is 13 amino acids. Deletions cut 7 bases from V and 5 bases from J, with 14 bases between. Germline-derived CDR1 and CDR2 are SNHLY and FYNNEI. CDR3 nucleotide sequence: TGTGCCAGCACTAAATTTGAGCTGGAGACCCAGTACTTC. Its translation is CASTKFELETQYF. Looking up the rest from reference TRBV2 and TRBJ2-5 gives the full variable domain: EPEVTQTPSHQVTQMGQEVILRCVPISNHLYFYWYRQILGQKVEFLVSFYNNEISEKSEIFDDQFSVERPDGSNFTLKIRSTKLEDSAMYFCASTKFELETQYFGPGTRLLVL.

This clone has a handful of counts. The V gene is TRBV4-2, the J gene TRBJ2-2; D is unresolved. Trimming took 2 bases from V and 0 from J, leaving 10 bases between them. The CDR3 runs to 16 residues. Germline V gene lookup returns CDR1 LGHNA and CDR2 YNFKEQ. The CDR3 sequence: CASSQSRGANTGELFF. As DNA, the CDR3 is TGTGCCAGCAGCCAATCTAGAGGCGCGAACACCGGGGAGCTGTTTTTT.

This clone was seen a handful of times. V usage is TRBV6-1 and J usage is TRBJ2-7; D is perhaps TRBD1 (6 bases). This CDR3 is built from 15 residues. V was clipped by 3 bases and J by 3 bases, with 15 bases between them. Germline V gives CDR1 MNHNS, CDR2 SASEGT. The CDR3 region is CASSDPGHIYYEQYF. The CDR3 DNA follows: TGTGCCAGCAGTGACCCGGGACACATTTACTACGAGCAGTACTTC.

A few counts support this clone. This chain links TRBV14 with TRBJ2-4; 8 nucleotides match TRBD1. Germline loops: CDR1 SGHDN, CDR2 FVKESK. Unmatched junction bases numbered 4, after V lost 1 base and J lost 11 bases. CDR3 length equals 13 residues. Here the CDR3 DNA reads TGTGCCAGCAGCCAAGGGGCGACAGGGGTTCAGTACTTC. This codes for CASSQGATGVQYF.

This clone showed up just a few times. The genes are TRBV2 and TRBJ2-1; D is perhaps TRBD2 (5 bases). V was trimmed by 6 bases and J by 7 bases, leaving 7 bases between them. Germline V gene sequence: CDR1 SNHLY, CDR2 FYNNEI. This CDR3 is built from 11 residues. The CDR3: CASSEGNEQFF. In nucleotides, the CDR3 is TGTGCCAGCAGCGAGGGTAATGAGCAGTTCTTC.

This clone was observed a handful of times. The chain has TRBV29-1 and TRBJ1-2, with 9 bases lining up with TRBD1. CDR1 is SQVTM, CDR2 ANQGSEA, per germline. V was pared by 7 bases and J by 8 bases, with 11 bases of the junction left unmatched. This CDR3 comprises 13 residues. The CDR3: CSALTTGGNGYTF. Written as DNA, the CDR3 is TGCAGCGCCCTGACGACAGGGGGGAACGGCTACACCTTC.

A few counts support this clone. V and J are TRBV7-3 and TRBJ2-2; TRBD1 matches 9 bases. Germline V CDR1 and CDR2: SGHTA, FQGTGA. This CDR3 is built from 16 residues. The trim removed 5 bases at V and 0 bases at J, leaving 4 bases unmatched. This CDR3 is CASSQTGGSNTGELFF. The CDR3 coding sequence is TGTGCCAGCAGCCAAACAGGGGGCTCGAACACCGGGGAGCTGTTTTTT.

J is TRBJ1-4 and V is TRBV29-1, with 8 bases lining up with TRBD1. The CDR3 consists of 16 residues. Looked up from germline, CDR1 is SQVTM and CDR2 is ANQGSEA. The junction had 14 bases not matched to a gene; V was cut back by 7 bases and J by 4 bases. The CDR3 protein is CSAKYSRQGRNEKLFF. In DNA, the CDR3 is TGCAGCGCCAAATACTCCCGACAGGGGCGTAATGAAAAACTGTTTTTT.

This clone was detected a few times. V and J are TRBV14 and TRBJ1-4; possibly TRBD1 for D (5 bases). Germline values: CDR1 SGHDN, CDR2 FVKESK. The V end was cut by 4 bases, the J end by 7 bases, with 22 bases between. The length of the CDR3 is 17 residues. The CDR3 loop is CASSRDTDGSRGEKLFF. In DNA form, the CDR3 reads TGTGCCAGCAGCCGAGACACCGACGGGAGTAGGGGTGAAAAACTGTTTTTT.

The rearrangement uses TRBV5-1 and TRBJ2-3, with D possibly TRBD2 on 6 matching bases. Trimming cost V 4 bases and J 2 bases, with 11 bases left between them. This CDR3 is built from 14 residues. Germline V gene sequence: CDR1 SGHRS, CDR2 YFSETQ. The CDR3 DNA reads TGCGCCAGCAGCGGCGGGACGCCCACAGATACGCAGTATTTT. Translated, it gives CASSGGTPTDTQYF.